This entry is about one T cell receptor beta chain. Its specificity is unknown. Clones were read by immunoSEQ multiplex PCR, and TCRdb kept only the in-frame ones, dropping some. The sample lists some 140,000 clones, 92% seen once, with about 3% in the top ten. The sample originates from a study of T cell responses to AZD1222 COVID-19 vaccine. Study-wide results and limits: The CD4 TCRs associated with vaccination extended across spike and predominated at 160-218 and 743-854. Unmutated variant regions reportedly attract nearly half of all spike-specific TCRs. Possibly, clonal diversity was underestimated; donors were largely white British and included more females. Baseline testing showed seropositivity in only five to seven AZD1222 recipients.

CDR3 length equals 16 residues. CDR1 is LNHNV and CDR2 is YYDKDF in the germline V gene (reference sequence). V was pared by 1 base and J by 4 bases, with 11 bases between. The sequencing used peripheral blood, collected on day 0 of AZD1222 vaccination. This chain links TRBV15 with TRBJ2-6, with a weak D call TRBD2 (6 bases). The receptor was isolated from an adult in good health. CDR3 protein: CATSRGSSAGANVLTF. The CDR3 bases are TGTGCCACCAGCAGAGGGTCTAGCGCCGGGGCCAACGTCCTGACTTTC.